The TCR beta chain under discussion was sequenced for a study of blood T cell repertoires in COVID-19. As for the study in general: From T cells, B-cell-depleted T cells, or PBMCs came the material, which was cDNA or gDNA.

Per the study methods: Amplification of reference gene primers was used by the study to estimate nucleated cell counts. This table comes from immunoSEQ multiplex PCR, and its TCRdb copy is limited to in-frame clones, with some not included. V and J calls and clone size are given by that table; D and trimming were obtained from the DNA. The data contain 65,000 to 75,000 clones, roughly nine tenths of them singletons. Germline V gives CDR1 SEHNR, CDR2 FQNEAQ (reference sequence). The CDR3 length is 14 residues. V lost 5 bases and J 6 bases, leaving 13 bases between the germline ends. The sample was peripheral blood. This TCR was recovered from a woman in her fifties or sixties with active COVID-19. The rearrangement uses TRBV7-9 and TRBJ1-4, with unresolved D. The CDR3 region has the DNA TGTGCCAGCAGCCACCGGCGGGAGGATGAAAAACTGTTTTTT. Translation: CASSHRREDEKLFF. Drawing the rest from reference TRBV7-9 and TRBJ1-4, the complete variable domain is DTGVSQNPRHKITKRGQNVTFRCDPISEHNRLYWYRQTLGQGPEFLTYFQNEAQLEKSRLLSDRFSAERPKGSFSTLEIQRTEQGDSAMYLCASSHRREDEKLFFGSGTQLSVL.